This T cell receptor beta chain was obtained from a study of T cell responses to AZD1222 COVID-19 vaccine. TCRdb's copy holds only in-frame clones and misses some; the assay was immunoSEQ multiplex PCR. This repertoire includes around 140,000 clones. This CDR3 spans 13 amino acids. Trimming shortened V by 4 bases and J by 5 bases, and 11 bases separated the two germline ends. Germline CDR1 and CDR2: MGHDK and SYGVNS. The receptor's source is an adult in good health. The chain carries TRBV25-1 and TRBJ2-5, with D possibly TRBD2 on 7 matching bases. Sequencing input: peripheral blood. This CDR3 is CASSAGGRETQYF. The CDR3 nucleotides read TGTGCCAGCAGTGCCGGGGGGCGGGAGACCCAGTACTTC.